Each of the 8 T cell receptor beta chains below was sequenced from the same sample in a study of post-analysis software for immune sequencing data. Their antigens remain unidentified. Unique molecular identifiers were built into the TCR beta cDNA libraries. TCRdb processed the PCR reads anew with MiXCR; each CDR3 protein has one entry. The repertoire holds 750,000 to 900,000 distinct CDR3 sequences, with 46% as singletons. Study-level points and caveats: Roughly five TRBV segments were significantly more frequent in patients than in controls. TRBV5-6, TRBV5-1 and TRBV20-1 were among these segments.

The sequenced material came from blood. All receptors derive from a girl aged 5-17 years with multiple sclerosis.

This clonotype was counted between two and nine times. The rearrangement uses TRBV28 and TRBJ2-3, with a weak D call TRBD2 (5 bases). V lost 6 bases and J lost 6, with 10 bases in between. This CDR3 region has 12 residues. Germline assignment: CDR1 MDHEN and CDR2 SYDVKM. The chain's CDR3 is CASRVWRDTQYF. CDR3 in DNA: TGTGCCAGCAGAGTCTGGAGGGATACGCAGTATTTT.

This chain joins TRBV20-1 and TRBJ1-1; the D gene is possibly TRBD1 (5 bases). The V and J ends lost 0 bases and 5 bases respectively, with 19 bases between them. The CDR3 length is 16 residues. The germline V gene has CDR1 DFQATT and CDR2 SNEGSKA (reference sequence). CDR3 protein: CSARDRGSRAGTEAFF. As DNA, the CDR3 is TGCAGTGCTAGAGATCGCGGCTCCAGGGCAGGAACTGAAGCTTTCTTT.

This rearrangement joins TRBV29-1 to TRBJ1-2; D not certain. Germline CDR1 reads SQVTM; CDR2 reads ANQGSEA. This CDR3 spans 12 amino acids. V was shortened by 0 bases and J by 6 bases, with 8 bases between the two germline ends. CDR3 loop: CSVEDQKDGYTF. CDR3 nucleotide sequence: TGCAGCGTTGAAGATCAAAAGGATGGCTACACCTTC.

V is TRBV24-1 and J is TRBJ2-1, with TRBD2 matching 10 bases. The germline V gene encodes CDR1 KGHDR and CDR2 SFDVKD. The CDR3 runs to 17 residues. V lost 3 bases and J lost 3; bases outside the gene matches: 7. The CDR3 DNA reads TGTGCCACCAGTGATGGGTATGCTAGCGGGAGCTACAATGAGCAGTTCTTC. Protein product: CATSDGYASGSYNEQFF.

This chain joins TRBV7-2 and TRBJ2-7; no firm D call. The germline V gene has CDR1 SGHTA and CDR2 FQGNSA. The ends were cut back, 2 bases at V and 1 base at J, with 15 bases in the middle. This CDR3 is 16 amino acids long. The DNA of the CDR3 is TGTGCCAGCAGCTTACCCGGGCGAGAGATTTCCTACGAGCAGTACTTC. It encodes CASSLPGREISYEQYF.

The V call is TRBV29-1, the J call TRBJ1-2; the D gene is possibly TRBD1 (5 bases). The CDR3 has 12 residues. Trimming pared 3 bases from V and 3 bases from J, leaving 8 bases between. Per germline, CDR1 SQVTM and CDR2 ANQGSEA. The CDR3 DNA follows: TGCAGCGTTGAGGTCAGGGACTATGGCTACACCTTC. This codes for CSVEVRDYGYTF.

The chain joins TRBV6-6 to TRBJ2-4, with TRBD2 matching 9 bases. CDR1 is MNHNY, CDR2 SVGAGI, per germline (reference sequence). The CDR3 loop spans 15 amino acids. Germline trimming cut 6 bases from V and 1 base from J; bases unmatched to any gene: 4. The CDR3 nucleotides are TGTGCCAGCAGGCGCGGACTAGCGGCCAAAAACATTCAGTACTTC. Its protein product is CASRRGLAAKNIQYF.

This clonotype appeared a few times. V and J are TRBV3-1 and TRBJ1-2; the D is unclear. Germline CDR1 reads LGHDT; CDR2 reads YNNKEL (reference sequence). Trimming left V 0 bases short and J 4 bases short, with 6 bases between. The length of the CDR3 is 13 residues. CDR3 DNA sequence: TGTGCCAGCAGCCAAGAATCCAGCTATGGCTACACCTTC. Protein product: CASSQESSYGYTF. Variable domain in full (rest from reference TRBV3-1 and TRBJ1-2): DTAVSQTPKYLVTQMGNDKSIKCEQNLGHDTMYWYKQDSKKFLKIMFSYNNKELIINETVPNRFSPKSPDKAHLNLHINSLELGDSAVYFCASSQESSYGYTFGSGTRLTVV.